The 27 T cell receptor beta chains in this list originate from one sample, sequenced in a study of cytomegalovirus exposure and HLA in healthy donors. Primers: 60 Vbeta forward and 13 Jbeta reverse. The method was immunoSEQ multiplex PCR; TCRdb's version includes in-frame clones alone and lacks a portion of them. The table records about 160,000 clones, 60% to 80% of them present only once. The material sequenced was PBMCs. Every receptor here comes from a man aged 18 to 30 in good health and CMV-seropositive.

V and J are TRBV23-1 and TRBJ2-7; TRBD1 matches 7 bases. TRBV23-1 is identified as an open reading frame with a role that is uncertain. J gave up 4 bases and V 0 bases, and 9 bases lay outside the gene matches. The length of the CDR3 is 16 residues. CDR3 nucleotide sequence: TGCGCCAGCAGTCAATCGAATGGGACAGTTACTTACGAGCAGTACTTC. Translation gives CASSQSNGTVTYEQYF.

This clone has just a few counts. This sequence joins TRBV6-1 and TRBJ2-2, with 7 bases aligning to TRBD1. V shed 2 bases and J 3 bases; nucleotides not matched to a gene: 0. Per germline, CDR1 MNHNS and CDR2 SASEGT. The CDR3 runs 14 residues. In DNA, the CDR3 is TGTGCCAGCAGTGAAACAGGGGACACCGGGGAGCTGTTTTTT. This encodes CASSETGDTGELFF.

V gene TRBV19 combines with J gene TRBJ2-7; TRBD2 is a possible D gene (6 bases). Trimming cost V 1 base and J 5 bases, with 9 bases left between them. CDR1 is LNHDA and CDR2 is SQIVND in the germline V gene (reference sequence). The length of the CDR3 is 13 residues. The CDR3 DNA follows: TGTGCCAGTAGTATAGGTGCGGGGAACGAGCAGTACTTC. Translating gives CASSIGAGNEQYF.

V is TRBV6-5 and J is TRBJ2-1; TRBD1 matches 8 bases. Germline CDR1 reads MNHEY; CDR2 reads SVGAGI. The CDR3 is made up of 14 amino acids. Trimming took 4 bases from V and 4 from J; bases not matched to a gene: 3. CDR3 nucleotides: TGTGCCAGCAGTTCCCGGGACAGGTACAATGAGCAGTTCTTC. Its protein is CASSSRDRYNEQFF.

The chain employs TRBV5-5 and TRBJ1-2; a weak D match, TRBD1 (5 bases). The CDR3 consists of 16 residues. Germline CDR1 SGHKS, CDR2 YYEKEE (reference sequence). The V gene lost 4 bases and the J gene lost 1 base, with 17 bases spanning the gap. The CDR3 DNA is TGTGCCAGCAGCCCCCCTCGGGGGTTGGATAACTATGGCTACACCTTC. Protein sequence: CASSPPRGLDNYGYTF.

CDR3 residues: CASSLVGRADYNEQFF. The CDR3 DNA follows: TGTGCCAGCAGCTTAGTGGGGAGGGCTGACTACAATGAGCAGTTCTTC. The V and J genes are TRBV7-2 and TRBJ2-1, with TRBD2 matching 7 bases. J gave up 3 bases and V 1 base, and 6 bases lay outside the gene matches. This CDR3 spans 16 amino acids. Germline CDR1 SGHTA, CDR2 FQGNSA. Combining the CDR3 with reference TRBV7-2 and TRBJ2-1 gives the whole variable domain GAGVSQSPSNKVTEKGKDVELRCDPISGHTALYWYRQSLGQGLEFLIYFQGNSAPDKSGLPSDRFSAERTGGSVSTLTIQRTQQEDSAVYLCASSLVGRADYNEQFFGPGTRLTVL.

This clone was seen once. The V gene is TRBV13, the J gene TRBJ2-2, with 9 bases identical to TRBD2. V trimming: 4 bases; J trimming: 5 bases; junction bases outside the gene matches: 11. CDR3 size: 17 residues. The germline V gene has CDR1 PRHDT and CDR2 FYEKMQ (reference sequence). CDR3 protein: CASSSRFSGGGTGELFF. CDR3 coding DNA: TGTGCCAGCAGCTCTCGTTTTAGCGGGGGTGGAACCGGGGAGCTGTTTTTT.

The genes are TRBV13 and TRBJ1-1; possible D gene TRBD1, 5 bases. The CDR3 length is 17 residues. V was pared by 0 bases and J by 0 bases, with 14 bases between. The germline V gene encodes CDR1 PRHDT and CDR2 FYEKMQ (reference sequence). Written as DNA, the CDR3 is TGTGCCAGCAGCTTAGGCCTGGCAGGGTACATGAACACTGAAGCTTTCTTT. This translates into CASSLGLAGYMNTEAFF. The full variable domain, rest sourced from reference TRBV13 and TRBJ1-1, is AAGVIQSPRHLIKEKRETATLKCYPIPRHDTVYWYQQGPGQDPQFLISFYEKMQSDKGSIPDRFSAQQFSDYHSELNMSSLELGDSALYFCASSLGLAGYMNTEAFFGQGTRLTVV.

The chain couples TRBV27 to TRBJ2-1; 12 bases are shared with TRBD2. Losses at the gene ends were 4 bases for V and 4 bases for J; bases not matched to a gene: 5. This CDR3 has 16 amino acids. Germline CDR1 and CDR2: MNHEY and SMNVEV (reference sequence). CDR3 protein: CASSSRLAGAYNEQFF. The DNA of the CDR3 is TGTGCCAGCAGTTCACGACTAGCGGGAGCGTACAATGAGCAGTTCTTC.

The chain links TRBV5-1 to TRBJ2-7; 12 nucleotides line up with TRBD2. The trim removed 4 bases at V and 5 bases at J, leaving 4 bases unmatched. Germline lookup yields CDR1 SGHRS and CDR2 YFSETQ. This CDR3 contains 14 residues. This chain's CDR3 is CASSQTSGSDEQYF. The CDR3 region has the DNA TGCGCCAGCAGCCAGACTAGCGGGAGCGACGAGCAGTACTTC.

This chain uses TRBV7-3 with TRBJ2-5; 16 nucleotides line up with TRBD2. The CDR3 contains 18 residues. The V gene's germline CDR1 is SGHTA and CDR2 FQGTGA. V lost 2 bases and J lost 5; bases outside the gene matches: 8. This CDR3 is CASSLEGTSGGGRETQYF. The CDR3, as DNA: TGTGCCAGCAGCTTAGAGGGGACTAGCGGGGGGGGCCGGGAGACCCAGTACTTC. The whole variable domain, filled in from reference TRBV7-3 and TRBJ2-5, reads GAGVSQTPSNKVTEKGKYVELRCDPISGHTALYWYRQSLGQGPEFLIYFQGTGAADDSGLPNDRFFAVRPEGSVSTLKIQRTERGDSAVYLCASSLEGTSGGGRETQYFGPGTRLLVL.

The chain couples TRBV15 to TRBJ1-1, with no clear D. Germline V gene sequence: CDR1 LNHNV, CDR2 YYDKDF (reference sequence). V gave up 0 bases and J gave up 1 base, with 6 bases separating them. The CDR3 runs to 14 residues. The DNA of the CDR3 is TGTGCCACCAGCAGAGATCGTAAGAACACTGAAGCTTTCTTT. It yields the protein CATSRDRKNTEAFF.

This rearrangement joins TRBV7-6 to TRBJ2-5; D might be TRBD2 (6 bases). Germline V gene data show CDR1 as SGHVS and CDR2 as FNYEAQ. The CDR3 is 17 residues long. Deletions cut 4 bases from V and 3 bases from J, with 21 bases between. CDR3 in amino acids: CASSSRLDSEGKETQYF. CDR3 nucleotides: TGTGCCAGCAGCTCTAGGCTGGACTCGGAGGGTAAAGAGACCCAGTACTTC.

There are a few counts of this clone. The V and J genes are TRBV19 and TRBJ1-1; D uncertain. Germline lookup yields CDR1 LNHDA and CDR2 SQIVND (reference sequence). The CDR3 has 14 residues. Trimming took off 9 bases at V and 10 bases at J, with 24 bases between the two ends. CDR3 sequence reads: CASKPRLSTPGAFF. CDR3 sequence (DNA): TGTGCCAGCAAACCAAGGTTGTCGACGCCAGGAGCTTTCTTT.

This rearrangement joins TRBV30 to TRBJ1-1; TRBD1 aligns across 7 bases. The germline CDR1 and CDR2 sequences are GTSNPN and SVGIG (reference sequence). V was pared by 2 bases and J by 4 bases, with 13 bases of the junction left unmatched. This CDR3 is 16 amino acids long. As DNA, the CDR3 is TGTGCCTGGAGTCCGGGACAGAACCATAAGCGCACTGAAGCTTTCTTT. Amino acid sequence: CAWSPGQNHKRTEAFF.

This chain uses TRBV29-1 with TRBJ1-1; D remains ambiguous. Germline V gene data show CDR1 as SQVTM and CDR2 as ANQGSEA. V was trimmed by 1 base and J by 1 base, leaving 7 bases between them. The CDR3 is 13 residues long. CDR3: CSVEVSENTEAFF. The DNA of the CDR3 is TGCAGCGTTGAAGTATCAGAGAACACTGAAGCTTTCTTT.

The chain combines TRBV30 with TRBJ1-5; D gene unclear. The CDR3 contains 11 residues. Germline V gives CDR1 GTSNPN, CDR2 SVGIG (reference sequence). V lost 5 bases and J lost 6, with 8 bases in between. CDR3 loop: CAWGRGQPQHF. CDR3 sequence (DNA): TGTGCCTGGGGGCGTGGTCAGCCCCAGCATTTT.

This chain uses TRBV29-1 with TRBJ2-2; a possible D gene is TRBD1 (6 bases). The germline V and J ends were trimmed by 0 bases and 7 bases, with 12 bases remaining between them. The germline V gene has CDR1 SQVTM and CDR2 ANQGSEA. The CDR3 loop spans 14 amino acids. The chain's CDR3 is CSVEEGAGVGELFF. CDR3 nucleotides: TGCAGCGTTGAAGAGGGGGCCGGGGTCGGGGAGCTGTTTTTT.

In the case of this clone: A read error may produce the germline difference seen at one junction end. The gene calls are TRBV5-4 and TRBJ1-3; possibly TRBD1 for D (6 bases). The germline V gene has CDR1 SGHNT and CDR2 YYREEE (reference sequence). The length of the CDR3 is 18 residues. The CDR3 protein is CASSFKGDQAYSRNTIYF. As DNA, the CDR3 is TGTGCCAGCAGCTTTAAGGGGGACCAGGCCTACTCTCGAAACACCATATATTTT.

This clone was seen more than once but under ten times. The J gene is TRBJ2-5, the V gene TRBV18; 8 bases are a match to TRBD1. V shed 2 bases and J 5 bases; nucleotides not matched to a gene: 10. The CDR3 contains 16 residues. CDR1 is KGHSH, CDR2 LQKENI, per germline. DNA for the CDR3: TGTGCCAGCTCACCAATCGGAGGACAGGGCTATGAGACCCAGTACTTC. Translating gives CASSPIGGQGYETQYF.

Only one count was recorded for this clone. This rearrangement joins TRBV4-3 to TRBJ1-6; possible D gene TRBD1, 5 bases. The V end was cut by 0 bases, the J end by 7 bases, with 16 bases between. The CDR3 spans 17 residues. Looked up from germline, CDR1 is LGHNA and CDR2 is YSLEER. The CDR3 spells CASSQDSRRQTNSPLHF. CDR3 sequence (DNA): TGCGCCAGCAGCCAAGATTCTCGGAGACAGACAAATTCACCCCTCCACTTT.

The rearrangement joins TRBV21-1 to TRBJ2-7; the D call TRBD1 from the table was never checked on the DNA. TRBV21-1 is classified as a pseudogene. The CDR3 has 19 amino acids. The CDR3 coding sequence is TGTGCCAGCAGCAAAGAGTGTCCAGGTACCCTTCTGAGCTCCTACGAGCAGTACTTC. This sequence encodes CASSKECPGTLLSSYEQYF.

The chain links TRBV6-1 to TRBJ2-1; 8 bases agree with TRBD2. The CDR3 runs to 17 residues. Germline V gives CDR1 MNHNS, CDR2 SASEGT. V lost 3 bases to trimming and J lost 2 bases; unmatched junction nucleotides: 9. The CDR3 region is CASSERWGGRTYNEQFF. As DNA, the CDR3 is TGTGCCAGCAGTGAGCGTTGGGGCGGGAGGACCTACAATGAGCAGTTCTTC.

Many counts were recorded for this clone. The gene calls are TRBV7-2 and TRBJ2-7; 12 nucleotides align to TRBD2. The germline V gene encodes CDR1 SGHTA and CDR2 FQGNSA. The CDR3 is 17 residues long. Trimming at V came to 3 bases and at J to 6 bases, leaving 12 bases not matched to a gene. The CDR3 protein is CASSFTRLAGEEGEQYF. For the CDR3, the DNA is TGTGCCAGCAGCTTCACCCGACTAGCGGGAGAGGAAGGCGAGCAGTACTTC. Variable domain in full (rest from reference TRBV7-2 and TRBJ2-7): GAGVSQSPSNKVTEKGKDVELRCDPISGHTALYWYRQSLGQGLEFLIYFQGNSAPDKSGLPSDRFSAERTGGSVSTLTIQRTQQEDSAVYLCASSFTRLAGEEGEQYFGPGTRLTVT.

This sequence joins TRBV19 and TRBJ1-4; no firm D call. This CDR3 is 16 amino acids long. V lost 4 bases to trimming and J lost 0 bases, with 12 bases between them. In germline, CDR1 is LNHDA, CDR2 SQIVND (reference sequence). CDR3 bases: TGTGCCAGTAGTACCCAACGAGCCGCAACTAATGAAAAACTGTTTTTT. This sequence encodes CASSTQRAATNEKLFF.

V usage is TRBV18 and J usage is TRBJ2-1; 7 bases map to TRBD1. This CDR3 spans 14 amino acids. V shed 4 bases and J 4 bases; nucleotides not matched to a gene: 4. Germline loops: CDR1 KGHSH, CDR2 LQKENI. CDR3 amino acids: CASSRSGQYNEQFF. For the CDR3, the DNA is TGTGCCAGCTCACGGTCGGGACAGTACAATGAGCAGTTCTTC.

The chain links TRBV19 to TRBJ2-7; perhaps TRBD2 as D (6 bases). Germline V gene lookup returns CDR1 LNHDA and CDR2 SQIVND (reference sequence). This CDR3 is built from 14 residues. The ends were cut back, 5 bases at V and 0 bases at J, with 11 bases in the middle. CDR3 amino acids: CASSAGTSSYEQYF. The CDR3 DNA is TGTGCCAGTAGTGCGGGGACGAGCTCCTACGAGCAGTACTTC.